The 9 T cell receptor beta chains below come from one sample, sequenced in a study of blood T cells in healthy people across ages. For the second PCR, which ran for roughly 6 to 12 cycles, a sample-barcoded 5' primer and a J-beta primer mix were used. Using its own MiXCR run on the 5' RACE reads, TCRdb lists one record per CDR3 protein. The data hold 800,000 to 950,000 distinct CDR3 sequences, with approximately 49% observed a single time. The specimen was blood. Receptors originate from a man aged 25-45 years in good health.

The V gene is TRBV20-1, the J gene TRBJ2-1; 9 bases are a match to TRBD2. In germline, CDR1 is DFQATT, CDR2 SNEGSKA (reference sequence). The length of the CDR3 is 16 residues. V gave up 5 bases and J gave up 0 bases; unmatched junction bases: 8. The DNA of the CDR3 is TGCAGTGCTGTCGAGAGCGGGGGGAGCTCCTACAATGAGCAGTTCTTC. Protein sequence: CSAVESGGSSYNEQFF.

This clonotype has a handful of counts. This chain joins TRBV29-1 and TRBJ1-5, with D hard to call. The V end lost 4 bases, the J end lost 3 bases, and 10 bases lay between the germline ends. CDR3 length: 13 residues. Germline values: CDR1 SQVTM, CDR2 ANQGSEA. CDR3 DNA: TGCAGCGTTGTTGACATCCCCAATCAGCCCCAGCATTTT. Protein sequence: CSVVDIPNQPQHF.

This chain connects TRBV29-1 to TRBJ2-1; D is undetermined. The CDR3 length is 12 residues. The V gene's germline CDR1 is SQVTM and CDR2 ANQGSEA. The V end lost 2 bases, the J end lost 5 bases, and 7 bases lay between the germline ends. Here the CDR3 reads CSVERVHNEQFF. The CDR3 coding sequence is TGCAGCGTTGAAAGGGTTCACAATGAGCAGTTCTTC.

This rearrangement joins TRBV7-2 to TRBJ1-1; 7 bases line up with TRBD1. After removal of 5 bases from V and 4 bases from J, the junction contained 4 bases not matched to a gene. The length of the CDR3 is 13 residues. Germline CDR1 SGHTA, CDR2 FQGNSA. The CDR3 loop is CASSARQGTEAFF. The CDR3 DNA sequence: TGTGCCAGCAGCGCAAGACAGGGCACTGAAGCTTTCTTT.

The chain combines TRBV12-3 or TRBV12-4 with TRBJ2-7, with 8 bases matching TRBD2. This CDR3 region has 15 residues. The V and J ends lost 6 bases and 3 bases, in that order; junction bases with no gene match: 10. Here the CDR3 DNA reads TGTGCCAGCAGACCCCGTTACGGGGGGGACTACGAGCAGTACTTC. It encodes CASRPRYGGDYEQYF.

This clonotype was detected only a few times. The CDR3 here is CASSDGRDYEQYF. The CDR3 nucleotides read TGTGCCAGCAGTGACGGCAGGGACTACGAGCAGTACTTC. The chain employs TRBV6-1 and TRBJ2-7; tentatively, D is TRBD1 (5 bases). Germline loops: CDR1 MNHNS, CDR2 SASEGT. The CDR3 is 13 amino acids. The V and J ends lost 3 bases and 3 bases respectively, with 9 bases between them.

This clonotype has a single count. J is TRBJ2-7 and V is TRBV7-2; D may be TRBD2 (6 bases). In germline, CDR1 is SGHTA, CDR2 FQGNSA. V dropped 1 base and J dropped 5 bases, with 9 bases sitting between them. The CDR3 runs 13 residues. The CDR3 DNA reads TGTGCCAGCAGCTTAGGGATAGCGGACGAGCAGTACTTC. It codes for CASSLGIADEQYF.

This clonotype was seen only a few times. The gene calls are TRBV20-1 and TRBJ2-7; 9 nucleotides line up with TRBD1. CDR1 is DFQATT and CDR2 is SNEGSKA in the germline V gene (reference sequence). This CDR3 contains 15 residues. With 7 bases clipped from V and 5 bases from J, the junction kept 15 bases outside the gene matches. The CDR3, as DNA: TGCAGTGTCCCACCGGACAGGGGTAGCGCGCACGAGCAGTACTTC. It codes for CSVPPDRGSAHEQYF.

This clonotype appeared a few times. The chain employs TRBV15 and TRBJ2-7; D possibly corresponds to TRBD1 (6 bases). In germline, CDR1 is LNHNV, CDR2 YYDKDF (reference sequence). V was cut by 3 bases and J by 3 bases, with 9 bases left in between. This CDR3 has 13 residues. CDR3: CATSRARGYEQYF. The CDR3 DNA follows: TGTGCCACCAGCAGGGCCAGGGGCTACGAGCAGTACTTC.